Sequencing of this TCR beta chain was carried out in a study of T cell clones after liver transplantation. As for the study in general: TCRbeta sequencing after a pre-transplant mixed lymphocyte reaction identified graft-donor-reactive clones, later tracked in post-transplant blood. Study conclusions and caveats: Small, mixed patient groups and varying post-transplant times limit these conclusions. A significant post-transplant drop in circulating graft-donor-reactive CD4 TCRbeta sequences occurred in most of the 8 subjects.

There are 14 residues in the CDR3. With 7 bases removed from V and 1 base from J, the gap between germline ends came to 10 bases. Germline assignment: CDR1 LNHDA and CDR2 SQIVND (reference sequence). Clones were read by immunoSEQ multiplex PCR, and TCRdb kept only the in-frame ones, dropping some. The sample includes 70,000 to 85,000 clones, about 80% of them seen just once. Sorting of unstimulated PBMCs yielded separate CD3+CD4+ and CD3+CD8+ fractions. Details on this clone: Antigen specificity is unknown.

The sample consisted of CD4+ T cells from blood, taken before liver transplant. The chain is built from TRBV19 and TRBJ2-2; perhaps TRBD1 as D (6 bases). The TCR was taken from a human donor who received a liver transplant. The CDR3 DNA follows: TGTGCCAGTAAGGGACATTTGAACACCGGGGAGCTGTTTTTT. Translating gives CASKGHLNTGELFF.